These 6 T cell receptor beta chains came from one sample sequenced in a study of shared clonotypes between healthy human individuals. TCRdb's table, derived via immunoSEQ multiplex PCR, lists solely in-frame clones and lacks some. The repertoire holds about 2,100,000 clones, with 85% to 95% as singletons. As defined, naive CD8 cells were CD45RO-negative and positively selected for CCR7, with terminally differentiated effector memory CD45RA+ cells excluded. The sample taken for sequencing was naive CD8+ T cells from PBMCs. The receptors derive from a man younger than 35 in good health. Some clones in this sample may be carry-over from other donors' samples.

This clone was detected only once. V is TRBV4-3 and J is TRBJ1-5; D gene unclear. Trimming shortened V by 0 bases and J by 4 bases, and 10 bases separated the two germline ends. The CDR3 covers 15 residues. From germline, CDR1 is LGHNA and CDR2 YSLEER. The CDR3 region is CASSQDMRVNQPQHF. The CDR3, as DNA: TGCGCCAGCAGCCAAGATATGCGGGTGAATCAGCCCCAGCATTTT.

The CDR3 sequence: CASTQHTF. The DNA for the CDR3 is TGTGCCAGCACGCAGCACACCTTC. The chain uses TRBV6-1 and TRBJ1-2; D call uncertain. Trimming stripped 7 bases from V and 12 bases from J, with 6 bases between. CDR1 and CDR2 (germline): MNHNS, SASEGT. This CDR3 has 8 amino acids.

This clone was counted between two and nine times. The chain links TRBV19 to TRBJ2-1; 13 bases fit TRBD2. Germline V lookup: CDR1 LNHDA, CDR2 SQIVND (reference sequence). The CDR3 has 15 amino acids. Trimming took 5 bases from V and 5 from J; bases not matched to a gene: 3. The CDR3 reads CASSAGTSGNNEQFF. CDR3 bases: TGTGCCAGTAGTGCCGGGACTAGCGGGAACAATGAGCAGTTCTTC.

As concerns this clone: This CDR3 is also generated by other DNA sequences in the sample. J is TRBJ2-1 and V is TRBV29-1; D could derive from TRBD1 or TRBD2 (5 bases each). This CDR3 is built from 13 residues. The germline V gene encodes CDR1 SQVTM and CDR2 ANQGSEA. Trimming cost V 6 bases and J 4 bases, with 13 bases left between them. The CDR3 sequence: CSVGTGPYNEQFF. As DNA, the CDR3 is TGCAGCGTAGGAACGGGACCGTACAATGAGCAGTTCTTC.

This chain joins TRBV11-2 and TRBJ2-1; 14 nucleotides agree with TRBD2. CDR3 length: 17 amino acids. The V gene end was trimmed by 0 bases and the J gene end by 8 bases; junction bases not matched to a gene: 6. CDR1 and CDR2 from the germline V gene are SGHAT and FQNNGV. The CDR3 nucleotides are TGTGCCAGCAGCTTAGATGGGACTAGCGGGAGAGGCTATGAGCAGTTCTTC. It translates to CASSLDGTSGRGYEQFF.

V gene TRBV28 combines with J gene TRBJ1-1; D is unclear. Trimming took 5 bases from V and 5 from J, leaving 9 bases between them. Germline V gives CDR1 MDHEN, CDR2 SYDVKM. The CDR3 runs 12 residues. CDR3 nucleotide sequence: TGTGCCAGCAGTCCGAATCCAACTGAAGCTTTCTTT. Translating gives CASSPNPTEAFF.